What follows describes a single T cell receptor (beta chain). This clonotype has more than one count but fewer than ten. The antigen it binds to is not known. Qualities for individual bases were not recorded, and no much larger clone is one base off. V trim: 6 bases; J trim: 8 bases; unmatched bases: 12. CDR1 and CDR2, looked up from the germline V gene, are KGHSH and LQKENI. The CDR3 measures 15 amino acids from cysteine to phenylalanine. Kept here is only the CDR3 DNA, which spans 45 bases and is read in frame from base 1. Donors were a few dozen systemically healthy Caucasian individuals from Russia aged roughly 6 to 90 years. Each donor gave around 9.5 milliliters of peripheral blood, collected into EDTA-treated Vacutainer tubes. Ficoll-Paque density-gradient centrifugation was used to isolate PBMCs, with at least 6 million per sample. Total RNA, at least 6 micrograms per sample, was extracted from PBMCs with Trizol reagent. Naive CD45RAhigh/CD27high T cell percentages were measured by flow cytometry on a PBMC aliquot from every donor.

The data were taken from a study of blood T cells in healthy people across ages (dated by TCRdb to the mid-2010s). Regarding the study in general: In model experiments, template switching captured about one uniquely barcoded TCR beta cDNA molecule for every two T cells. Two additional independent replicas of 1 million unique cDNA reads from the same blood draw were analyzed for two donors (one aged 18 to 30 and one aged 80 or older). To avoid experimental bias, donors of different ages were spread randomly across the sequencing lanes. The donors were divided into four age groups: young (average around 15 years), middle-aged (roughly 40), aged (under 70) and long-lived (about 80). To track age-related changes in TCR beta repertoire diversity, the study relied on deep sequencing normalized with unique cDNA molecular identifiers. What the research found in general, with its limitations: Because profiling used bulk unsorted PBMCs, naive and antigen-experienced compartments could not be compared conclusively. The percentage of naive T cells measured by flow cytometry correlated strongly with observed TCR beta diversity. Total diversity estimates from one million sequenced T cells were considered lower bounds and underestimates. Observed TCR beta diversity per million T cells fell roughly linearly with age, and a significant reduction was already apparent by age around 40. Compared with the aged group, the long-lived group had more naive CD4+ T cells, fewer expanded clones and increased TCR diversity, a pattern suggesting age selection. Donor CMV infection status was unknown, potentially confounding age-related changes in expanded clonotypes.

The protocol used for the library was 5' RACE. Sequencer: Illumina HiSeq 2500. A second PCR of about 6 to 11 cycles was performed with a sample-barcoded 5' primer and a J-beta primer mix. A unique molecular identifier was introduced onto each TCR beta cDNA molecule by a template-switch 5' adaptor carrying 12 random nucleotides. At least 2.5 million CDR3-containing paired-end reads were obtained from each sample. The Mint cDNA synthesis kit, primed by a TRBC-specific oligonucleotide, was used to synthesize first-strand cDNA from all RNA. All cDNA was treated with uracil-DNA glycosylase and then went through a first 18-cycle PCR with the universal primers M1SS and BC2_uni_R. Per the original workflow: For normalization, 1 million high-quality reads, each with a distinct molecular identifier, were randomly selected from each sample. Reads with shared molecular identifiers were discarded instead of being binned into consensus sequences. MiTCR, set to a Q25 quality threshold and the strictest error-elimination algorithm, was used for CDR3 identification, clonotype clustering and error correction. A nonparametric unseen species model using Euler transformation provided a lower-bound estimate of total TCR beta diversity. The raw public reads went through TCRdb reprocessing: fastp at Q25, MiXCR clone calling, in-frame beta chains kept. Rows are combined by CDR3 protein, so each entry shows the most common genes and DNA. The V and J calls and clone size are TCRdb's, not the authors'. The table for this sample lists hundreds of thousands of distinct CDR3 sequences; roughly 45% of them were counted only once. The ten most abundant clones make up more than 20% of the sample.

This sequence was found in a woman aged 55-75 years in good health. This chain joins TRBV18 to TRBJ1-2; TRBD1 fits 10 bases in the junction. The sequencing input was blood. For the CDR3, the sequence is CASSSAGTGAQGYTF. The nucleotide sequence reads TGTGCCAGCTCGTCGGCCGGGACAGGGGCTCAGGGCTACACCTTC.